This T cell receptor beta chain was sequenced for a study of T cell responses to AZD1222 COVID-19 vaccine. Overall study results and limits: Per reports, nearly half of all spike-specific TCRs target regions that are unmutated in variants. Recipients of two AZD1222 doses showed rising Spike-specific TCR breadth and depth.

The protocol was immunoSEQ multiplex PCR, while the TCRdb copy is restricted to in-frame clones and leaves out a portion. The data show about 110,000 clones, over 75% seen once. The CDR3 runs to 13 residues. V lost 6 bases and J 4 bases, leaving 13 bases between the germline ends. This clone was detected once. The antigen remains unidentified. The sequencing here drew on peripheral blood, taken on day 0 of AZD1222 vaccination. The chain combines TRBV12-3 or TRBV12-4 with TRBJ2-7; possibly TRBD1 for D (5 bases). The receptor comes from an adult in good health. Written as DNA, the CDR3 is TGTGCCAGCAGCTTGACGGCAGGGTACGAGCAGTACTTC. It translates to CASSLTAGYEQYF.